This T cell receptor (beta chain) was captured in a study of immune evolution from preneoplasia to lung adenocarcinoma. Study conclusions and caveats: Normal lung had highest clonality; later lesions appeared denser, more diverse.

The ends were cut back, 9 bases at V and 4 bases at J, with 15 bases in the middle. The CDR3 spans 13 residues. CDR1 is LNHDA, CDR2 SQIVND, per germline (reference sequence). With regard to this clone: Its antigen is currently unknown.

TCRdb's table, derived via immunoSEQ multiplex PCR, lists solely in-frame clones and lacks some. Counted here are 7,500 to 8,500 clones, 72% occurring once; the ten biggest clones make up 10% to 14%. The chain is built from TRBV19 and TRBJ1-2; possible D gene TRBD1, 5 bases. The clonotype was recovered from an older donor with lung adenocarcinoma. Some clones in this sample may be carry-over from other donors' samples. The sequenced sample was FFPE lung adenocarcinoma in situ tissue. The CDR3 coding sequence is TGTGCCAGCGACCCAGGGAATTCCTATGGCTACACCTTC. Protein: CASDPGNSYGYTF.